This is a list of T cell receptor beta chains from one sample in a study of T cell responses to AZD1222 COVID-19 vaccine. The method was immunoSEQ multiplex PCR; TCRdb's version includes in-frame clones alone and lacks a portion of them. The sample holds approximately 45,000 clones; roughly 89% are singletons and the top ten take 0.95% to 1.2%. The sample in question was peripheral blood, obtained 28 days after the second AZD1222 dose. These receptors were obtained from an adult who received the AZD1222 COVID-19 vaccine. The CDR3 runs from the conserved cysteine through the conserved F or W. D genes are given only for firm matches. For some rows the clone size is stated as once, few or many, or as a class when expanded; others skip it.

14	TRBD1	NA	TRBV3-1/TRBV3-2	TRBJ1-2	TGTGCCAGCAGCTTCCGGGACAGGTGGTATGGCTACACCTTC	CASSFRDRWYGYTF
13	NA	NA	TRBV2	TRBJ1-2	TGTGCCAGCAGCCAAGCGGTCGGGCGAGGCTACACCTTC	CASSQAVGRGYTF
15	TRBD2	NA	TRBV9	TRBJ2-2	TGTGCCAGCAGCGTAGGAGCGGGGTACACCGGGGAGCTGTTTTTT	CASSVGAGYTGELFF
16	TRBD2	NA	TRBV7-9	TRBJ2-3	TGTGCCAGCAGCTTAGCGAGCGGGAGGCCCACAGATACGCAGTATTTT	CASSLASGRPTDTQYF
15	TRBD2	NA	TRBV7-9	TRBJ2-5	TGTGCCAGCAGACCTACTAGCGGGAGAGGGGAGACCCAGTACTTC	CASRPTSGRGETQYF
10	NA	once	TRBV20-1	TRBJ2-1	TGCAGTGCTAGCCGTTGGGAGCAGTTCTTC	CSASRWEQFF
13	NA	NA	TRBV24-1	TRBJ1-2	TGTGCCACCAGTGATTTAGGGGTTAACGGCTACACCTTC	CATSDLGVNGYTF
14	NA	NA	TRBV6-5	TRBJ1-2	TGTGCCAGCAGTTACTCACGGGCGAACTATGGCTACACCTTC	CASSYSRANYGYTF
15	NA	NA	TRBV9	TRBJ2-2	TGTGCCAGCAGCGTGGTACAGAAGAACACCGGGGAGCTGTTTTTT	CASSVVQKNTGELFF
16	TRBD1	NA	TRBV4-2	TRBJ1-2	TGTGCCAGCAGCCCCAGGACAGGTTCCTACTCTGGTGGCTACACCTTC	CASSPRTGSYSGGYTF
17	TRBD2	few	TRBV9	TRBJ2-2	TGTGCCAGCAGCGTAGATAGCGGGCCCTGGGACACCGGGGAGCTGTTTTTT	CASSVDSGPWDTGELFF
16	TRBD1	few	TRBV6-5	TRBJ2-7	TGTGCCAGCAGTTACTCTTCAGGACAGGACTCCTACGAGCAGTACTTC	CASSYSSGQDSYEQYF
16	NA	NA	TRBV7-9	TRBJ1-4	TGTGCCAGCAGCTTAGTACAGATGGTAGCTAATGAAAAACTGTTTTTT	CASSLVQMVANEKLFF
12	NA	NA	TRBV2	TRBJ2-5	TGTGCCAGCAGTGAACTGACAGCGACCCAGTACTTC	CASSELTATQYF
13	NA	NA	TRBV24-1	TRBJ2-7	TGTGCCACCAGTGATCCGGACTCCTACGAGCAGTACTTC	CATSDPDSYEQYF
17	NA	NA	TRBV11-2	TRBJ2-3	TGTGCCAGCAGCCCTAAAGGTATAAGAGTGATCACAGATACGCAGTATTTT	CASSPKGIRVITDTQYF
16	TRBD2	NA	TRBV4-3	TRBJ2-2	TGCGCCAGCAGCCGAGAAGCGGGAGGCGACACCGGGGAGCTGTTTTTT	CASSREAGGDTGELFF
14	TRBD2	NA	TRBV5-1	TRBJ2-7	TGCGCCAGCAGCACCGGGACTAGGGTAAGCGAGCAGTACTTC	CASSTGTRVSEQYF
13	NA	NA	TRBV12-3/TRBV12-4	TRBJ2-1	TGTGCCAGCAGTTGGACACTCTACAATGAGCAGTTCTTC	CASSWTLYNEQFF
18	TRBD2	NA	TRBV4-3	TRBJ2-7	TGCGCCAGCGGGGTGAGGGTAGCGGGAGCCCGCGGAGGGGGCGAGCAGTACTTC	CASGVRVAGARGGGEQYF
13	NA	few	TRBV18	TRBJ2-7	TGTGCCAGCTCACCGGGGGGACGGTATGGGCAGTACTTC	CASSPGGRYGQYF
16	NA	NA	TRBV19	TRBJ2-1	TGTGCCAGTAGTATAGATAAGCGGGTATCCTACAATGAGCAGTTCTTC	CASSIDKRVSYNEQFF
14	TRBD1	once	TRBV19	TRBJ1-5	TGTGCCAGTAGAGACAGGGCACCCTATCAGCCCCAGCATTTT	CASRDRAPYQPQHF
12	NA	NA	TRBV10-3	TRBJ1-2	TGTGCCATCAACGAAGGGGATGATGGCTACACCTTC	CAINEGDDGYTF
17	TRBD1	NA	TRBV3-1/TRBV3-2	TRBJ1-1	TGTGCCAGCAGCCTTGAACCGGGACAGGGCCCGAACACTGAAGCTTTCTTT	CASSLEPGQGPNTEAFF
13	NA	NA	TRBV6-2/TRBV6-3	TRBJ1-2	TGTGCCAGCAGTCCACCGACCACCTATGGCTACACCTTC	CASSPPTTYGYTF
15	NA	NA	TRBV7-3	TRBJ2-3	TGTGCCAGCAGCCGACGGGACTCCAACACAGATACGCAGTATTTT	CASSRRDSNTDTQYF
16	TRBD2	NA	TRBV12-5	TRBJ2-1	TGTGCTACCTACTCGACTAGCGGGAGCTCCTACAATGAGCAGTTCTTC	CATYSTSGSSYNEQFF
19	TRBD2	NA	TRBV11-2	TRBJ2-1	TGTGCCAGCAGCCGACTAGCGGGAGGGATTCAAAGCTCCTACAATGAGCAGTTCTTC	CASSRLAGGIQSSYNEQFF
15	NA	NA	TRBV5-1	TRBJ1-3	TGCGCCAGCAGCTTTGGCCTGGGGGGAGGAAACACCATATATTTT	CASSFGLGGGNTIYF
16	TRBD2	once	TRBV28	TRBJ2-5	TGTGCCAGCAGTTTTGGAATAGCGGGAGGGCAAGAGACCCAGTACTTC	CASSFGIAGGQETQYF
16	NA	NA	TRBV24-1	TRBJ2-1	TGTGCCACCAGGGTTTTAGGGGCCAGGCCCTACAATGAGCAGTTCTTC	CATRVLGARPYNEQFF
13	NA	NA	TRBV5-1	TRBJ2-2	TGCGCCAGCAGCTTCGGACTCGGCGGGGAGCTGTTTTTT	CASSFGLGGELFF
15	NA	NA	TRBV18	TRBJ2-3	TGTGCCAGCTCACCACTGAGGGTTGGGACAGATACGCAGTATTTT	CASSPLRVGTDTQYF
15	TRBD1	NA	TRBV5-4	TRBJ2-3	TGTGCCAGCAGCTTTTCAGGGGGCAGTGCAGATACGCAGTATTTT	CASSFSGGSADTQYF
14	NA	NA	TRBV24-1	TRBJ2-2	TGTGCCACCAGTGCCACAGGGTACACCGGGGAGCTGTTTTTT	CATSATGYTGELFF
13	NA	NA	TRBV2	TRBJ2-1	TGTGCCAGCAGTGAAGGAGGGGGCAATGAGCAGTTCTTC	CASSEGGGNEQFF
13	TRBD1	NA	TRBV30	TRBJ2-2	TGTGCCTGGAGGCATACAGGGGCCGGGGAGCTGTTTTTT	CAWRHTGAGELFF
13	TRBD1	NA	TRBV6-5	TRBJ1-2	TGTGCCAGCAGAAGGGACAGGGATTATGGCTACACCTTC	CASRRDRDYGYTF
16	TRBD2	NA	TRBV19	TRBJ2-3	TGTGCCAGTTTACCGCTAGGGAGCGGGAGGGGAGATACGCAGTATTTT	CASLPLGSGRGDTQYF
15	NA	NA	TRBV9	TRBJ2-1	TGTGCCAGCAGCGGAACTGCGCTCCACTACAATGAGCAGTTCTTC	CASSGTALHYNEQFF